In its sample, the clone carrying this T cell receptor beta chain was seen many times. What it binds is unknown. This entry belongs to a study of T-cell reconstitution after alpha-beta-depleted transplantation in children. General study points: T-cell numbers and diversity one year post-transplant derived largely from freshly generated T cells.

V shed 6 bases and J shed 2 bases, with 10 bases lying between them. The length of the CDR3 is 12 residues. Looked up from germline, CDR1 is SQVTM and CDR2 is ANQGSEA. A library of TCRbeta sequences, prepared with unique molecular identifiers, was generated. MiXCR was run by TCRdb on the PCR reads, yielding one entry per CDR3 protein. The sample comprises a few hundred thousand distinct CDR3 sequences, roughly a tenth of which are singletons, and about 28% rests with the top ten. This chain connects TRBV29-1 to TRBJ1-1; D perhaps matches TRBD1 (5 bases). Sequenced here: PBMCs, sampled before TCRalphabeta/CD19-depleted stem cell transplant. This receptor was taken from a child under two years old with acute myeloid leukemia, due to receive a stem cell transplant. The DNA of the CDR3 is TGCAGCGTGGCAGGGCCCAACACTGAAGCTTTCTTT. This sequence encodes CSVAGPNTEAFF.